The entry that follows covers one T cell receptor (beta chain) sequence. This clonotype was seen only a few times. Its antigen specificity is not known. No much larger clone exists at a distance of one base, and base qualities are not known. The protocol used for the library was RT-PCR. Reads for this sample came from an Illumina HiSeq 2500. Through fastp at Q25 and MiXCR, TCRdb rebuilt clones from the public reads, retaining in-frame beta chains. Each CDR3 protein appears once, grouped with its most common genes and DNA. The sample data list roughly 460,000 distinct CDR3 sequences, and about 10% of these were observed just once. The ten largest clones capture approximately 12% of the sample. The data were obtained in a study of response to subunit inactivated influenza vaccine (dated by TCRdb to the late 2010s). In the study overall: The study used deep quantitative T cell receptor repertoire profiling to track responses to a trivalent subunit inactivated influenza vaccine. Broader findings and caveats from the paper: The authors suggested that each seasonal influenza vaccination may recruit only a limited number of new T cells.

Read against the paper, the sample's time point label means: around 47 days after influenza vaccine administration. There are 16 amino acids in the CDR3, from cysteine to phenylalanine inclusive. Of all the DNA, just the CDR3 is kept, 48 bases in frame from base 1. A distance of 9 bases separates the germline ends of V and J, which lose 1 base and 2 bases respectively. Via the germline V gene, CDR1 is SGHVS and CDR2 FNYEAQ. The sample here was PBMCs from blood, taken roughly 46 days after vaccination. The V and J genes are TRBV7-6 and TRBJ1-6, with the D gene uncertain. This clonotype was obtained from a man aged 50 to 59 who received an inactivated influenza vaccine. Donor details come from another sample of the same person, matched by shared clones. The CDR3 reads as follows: CASSLDPPTYNSPLHF. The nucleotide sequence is TGTGCCAGCAGCTTAGACCCGCCAACCTATAATTCACCCCTCCACTTT. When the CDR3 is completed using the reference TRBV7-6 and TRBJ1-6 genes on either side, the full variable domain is GAGVSQSPRYKVTKRGQDVALRCDPISGHVSLYWYRQALGQGPEFLTYFNYEAQQDKSGLPNDRFSAERPEGSISTLTIQRTEQRDSAMYRCASSLDPPTYNSPLHFGNGTRLTVT.